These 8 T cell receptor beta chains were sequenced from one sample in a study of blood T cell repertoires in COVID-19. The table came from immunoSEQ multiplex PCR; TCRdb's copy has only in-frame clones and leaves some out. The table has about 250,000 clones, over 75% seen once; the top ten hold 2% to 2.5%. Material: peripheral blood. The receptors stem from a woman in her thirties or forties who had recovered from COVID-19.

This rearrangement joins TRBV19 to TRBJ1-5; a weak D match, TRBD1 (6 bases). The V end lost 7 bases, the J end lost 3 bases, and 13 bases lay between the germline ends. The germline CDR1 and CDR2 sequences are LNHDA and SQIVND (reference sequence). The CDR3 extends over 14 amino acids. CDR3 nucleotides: TGTGCCAGTACTATGACAGGCTCCAATCAGCCCCAGCATTTT. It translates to CASTMTGSNQPQHF.

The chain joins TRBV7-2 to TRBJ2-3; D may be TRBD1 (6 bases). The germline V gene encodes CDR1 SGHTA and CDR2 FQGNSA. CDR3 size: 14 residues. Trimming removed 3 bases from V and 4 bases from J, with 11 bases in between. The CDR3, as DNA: TGTGCCAGCAGCTTGACCCAGGGGCCAGATACGCAGTATTTT. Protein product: CASSLTQGPDTQYF.

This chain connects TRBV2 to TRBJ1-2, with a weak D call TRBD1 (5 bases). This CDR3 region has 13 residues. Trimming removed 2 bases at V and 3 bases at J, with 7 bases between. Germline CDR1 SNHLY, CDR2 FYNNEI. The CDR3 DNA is TGTGCCAGCAGTGAATGGGGGGACTATGGCTACACCTTC. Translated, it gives CASSEWGDYGYTF.

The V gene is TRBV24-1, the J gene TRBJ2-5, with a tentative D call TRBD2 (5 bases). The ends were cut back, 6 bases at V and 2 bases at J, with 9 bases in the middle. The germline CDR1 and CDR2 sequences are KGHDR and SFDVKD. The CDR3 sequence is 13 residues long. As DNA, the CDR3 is TGTGCCACCAGTCCTCCGGGACAAGAGACCCAGTACTTC. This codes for CATSPPGQETQYF.

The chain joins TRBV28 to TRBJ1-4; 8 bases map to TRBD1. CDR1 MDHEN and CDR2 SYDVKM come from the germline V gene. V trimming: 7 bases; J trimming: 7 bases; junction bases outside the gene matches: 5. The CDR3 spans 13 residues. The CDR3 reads CASTSDRVEKLFF. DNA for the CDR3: TGTGCCAGCACCTCGGACAGGGTTGAAAAACTGTTTTTT.

CDR3 amino acids: CASRRQGGTEAFF. The CDR3 bases are TGTGCCAGCAGGCGACAGGGGGGAACTGAAGCTTTCTTT. The J gene is TRBJ1-1, the V gene TRBV6-5; 9 bases are a match to TRBD1. Germline CDR1 reads MNHEY; CDR2 reads SVGAGI. The CDR3 is 13 residues long. Germline trimming cut 6 bases from V and 5 bases from J; bases unmatched to any gene: 4.

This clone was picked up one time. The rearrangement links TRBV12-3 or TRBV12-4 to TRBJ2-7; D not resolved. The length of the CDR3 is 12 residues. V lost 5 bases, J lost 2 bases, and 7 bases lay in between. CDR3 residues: CASSPRTYEQYF. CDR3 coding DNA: TGTGCCAGCAGTCCGCGCACCTACGAGCAGTACTTC.

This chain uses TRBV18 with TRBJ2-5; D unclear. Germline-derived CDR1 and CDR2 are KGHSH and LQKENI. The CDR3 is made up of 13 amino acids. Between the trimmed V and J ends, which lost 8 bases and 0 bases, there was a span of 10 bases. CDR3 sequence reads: CASLLSYQETQYF. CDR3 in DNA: TGTGCCAGCCTTCTATCGTACCAAGAGACCCAGTACTTC.